The 13 T cell receptor beta chains presented below share a single source sample, sequenced in a study of shared clonotypes between healthy human individuals. TCRdb's table, derived via immunoSEQ multiplex PCR, lists solely in-frame clones and lacks some. The table shows some 1.5 million clones, with approximately 98% occurring only once. The sample taken for sequencing was naive CD4+ T cells sorted from blood. Subset in this sample: CD45RA+ positively selected. Every receptor here comes from a man aged 25 to 45 in good health.

The chain combines TRBV29-1 with TRBJ2-3; TRBD2 aligns across 8 bases. The length of the CDR3 is 12 residues. Germline V gives CDR1 SQVTM, CDR2 ANQGSEA. Losses at the gene ends were 6 bases for V and 5 bases for J; bases not matched to a gene: 4. For the CDR3, the DNA is TGCAGCGTAACCCGGGGGGGAGATACGCAGTATTTT. Translation gives CSVTRGGDTQYF.

V and J are TRBV14 and TRBJ2-3; D not certain. Between the trimmed V and J ends, which lost 3 bases and 4 bases, there was a span of 20 bases. Germline CDR1 is SGHDN and CDR2 is FVKESK. The CDR3 is made up of 17 amino acids. The CDR3 nucleotides are TGTGCCAGCAGCCAGGCGCGCGTTGGGGATTTTTCAGATACGCAGTATTTT. Amino acids: CASSQARVGDFSDTQYF.

The chain couples TRBV28 to TRBJ1-1; 9 positions match TRBD1. CDR3 length equals 17 residues. Trimming cost V 4 bases and J 1 base; bases outside gene matches: 10. Germline V CDR1 and CDR2: MDHEN, SYDVKM. The CDR3 reads CASSSRLGQGRNTEAFF. CDR3 coding DNA: TGTGCCAGCAGTTCTCGCCTCGGACAGGGGAGGAACACTGAAGCTTTCTTT.

CDR3 region: CAGTGTVNTGELFF. CDR3 nucleotides: TGCGCCGGCACCGGGACGGTGAACACCGGGGAGCTGTTTTTT. The chain recombines TRBV10-2 with TRBJ2-2; D may be TRBD1 or TRBD2 (5 bases each). V lost 11 bases, J lost 1 base, and 14 bases lay in between. Germline V CDR1 and CDR2: WSHSY, SAAADI. The CDR3 loop spans 14 amino acids.

This clone came up once. The chain uses TRBV6-6 and TRBJ2-1, with 12 positions matching TRBD2. Trimming removed 2 bases from V and 7 bases from J; junction bases left unmatched: 3. Germline assignment: CDR1 MNHNY and CDR2 SVGAGI (reference sequence). CDR3 size: 15 residues. The DNA for the CDR3 is TGTGCCAGCAGTTACACTAGCGGGAGGTGGAATGAGCAGTTCTTC. This gives the protein CASSYTSGRWNEQFF.

The V gene is TRBV19, the J gene TRBJ1-2, with D possibly matching TRBD1 (5 bases). The CDR3 is 13 amino acids. V was cut by 5 bases and J by 8 bases, with 15 bases left in between. Germline V gene data show CDR1 as LNHDA and CDR2 as SQIVND (reference sequence). The CDR3 bases are TGTGCCAGTAGTCTTCGGGGGTCGGCGGGCTACACCTTC. This encodes CASSLRGSAGYTF.

The chain links TRBV28 to TRBJ2-1, with D hard to call. Germline CDR1 and CDR2: MDHEN and SYDVKM. Trimming left V 6 bases short and J 4 bases short, with 13 bases between. There are 14 residues in the CDR3. The CDR3 spells CASSRRALYNEQFF. In DNA, the CDR3 is TGTGCCAGCAGCCGACGGGCCCTTTACAATGAGCAGTTCTTC. Drawing the rest from reference TRBV28 and TRBJ2-1, the complete variable domain is DVKVTQSSRYLVKRTGEKVFLECVQDMDHENMFWYRQDPGLGLRLIYFSYDVKMKEKGDIPEGYSVSREKKERFSLILESASTNQTSMYLCASSRRALYNEQFFGPGTRLTVL.

This clone is a singleton in its sample. This same CDR3 is encoded by further DNA sequences in the sample. The V and J genes are TRBV7-8 and TRBJ1-1; 7 nucleotides agree with TRBD1. With V trimmed by 1 base and J by 1 base, 0 bases remained unmatched. The CDR3 is made up of 14 amino acids. Germline assignment: CDR1 SGHVS and CDR2 FQNEAQ. The CDR3 coding sequence is TGTGCCAGCAGCTTAGGACAGGGGAACACTGAAGCTTTCTTT. It codes for CASSLGQGNTEAFF.

The chain joins TRBV10-2 to TRBJ2-3; D is uncertain. Trimming removed 7 bases at V and 0 bases at J, with 11 bases between. The CDR3 runs 14 residues. Germline V lookup: CDR1 WSHSY, CDR2 SAAADI. The DNA for the CDR3 is TGCGCCAGCAACCGTCGGTCTAGCACAGATACGCAGTATTTT. Translated: CASNRRSSTDTQYF.

V gene TRBV18 combines with J gene TRBJ2-7; 7 nucleotides agree with TRBD1. Germline trimming cut 5 bases from V and 3 bases from J; bases unmatched to any gene: 7. The CDR3 contains 14 residues. The V gene's germline CDR1 is KGHSH and CDR2 LQKENI. The CDR3 reads CASSTIRDSYEQYF. The CDR3 coding sequence is TGTGCCAGCTCAACAATCCGGGACAGCTACGAGCAGTACTTC.

The chain links TRBV5-1 to TRBJ1-4, with D possibly matching TRBD1 (6 bases). This CDR3 spans 13 amino acids. Germline V gene lookup returns CDR1 SGHRS and CDR2 YFSETQ. Trimming removed 6 bases at V and 6 bases at J, with 12 bases between. The DNA for the CDR3 is TGCGCCAGCAACGGAAACAGGGATGAAAAACTGTTTTTT. Residues: CASNGNRDEKLFF.

The genes are TRBV4-1 and TRBJ2-6; 11 nucleotides agree with TRBD2. Germline CDR1 is MGHRA and CDR2 is YSYEKL. This CDR3 contains 21 residues. Trimming at V came to 1 base and at J to 2 bases, leaving 13 bases not matched to a gene. CDR3 in amino acids: CASSQGSSTSGRVTGANVLTF. DNA for the CDR3: TGCGCCAGCAGCCAAGGTTCCTCTACTAGCGGGAGAGTTACTGGGGCCAACGTCCTGACTTTC.

The chain uses TRBV5-4 and TRBJ2-7; 13 positions agree with TRBD2. Looked up from germline, CDR1 is SGHNT and CDR2 is YYREEE (reference sequence). The CDR3 is 17 residues long. The J segment lost 1 base and the V segment lost 0 bases, leaving 4 bases of the junction unmatched. The CDR3 region has the DNA TGTGCCAGCAGCTTGGGGGGGACTAGCGGGAATTCCTACGAGCAGTACTTC. Its protein product is CASSLGGTSGNSYEQYF.